The present entry profiles one T cell receptor beta chain with its context. The target antigen is unknown. CDR3 size: 16 residues. Per germline, CDR1 MNHEY and CDR2 SVGAGI. The V segment lost 0 bases and the J segment 5 bases; nucleotides outside the gene matches: 10. Patients with autoimmune history or systemic immunosuppression were excluded. The data stem from a study of OX40 agonist ivuxolimab in advanced cancers. Findings and limits, study-wide: Antigen targets of the expanded peripheral T cells went undetermined. Clones of CD4+ and CD8+ blood T cells grew by week 6 at doses of 0.1 to 3.0 mg/kg.

TCRdb keeps only in-frame clones here, not all; method: immunoSEQ multiplex PCR. The sample lists tens of thousands of clones; around 82% were seen once. This specimen was CD4+ or CD8+ T cells sorted from blood, taken in a trial of the OX40 agonist ivuxolimab. The receptor comes from an adult with an advanced solid tumor such as melanoma, head and neck, liver or kidney cancer. The chain is built from TRBV6-5 and TRBJ2-7, with 7 bases fitting TRBD1. CDR3 in DNA: TGTGCCAGCAGTTACTCAAACTCACAGGGGTTACACGAGCAGTACTTC. Translating it yields CASSYSNSQGLHEQYF.